These 22 T cell receptor beta chains were all obtained from the same sample, sequenced in a study of T-cell reconstitution after alpha-beta-depleted transplantation in children. The TCRbeta library incorporated unique molecular identifiers. TCRdb itself ran the PCR reads through MiXCR, one entry per CDR3 protein. The sample carries around 200,000 distinct CDR3 sequences, approximately 11% recorded once. Material: PBMCs, obtained before TCRalphabeta/CD19-depleted stem cell transplant. Every receptor here comes from a child younger than two with acute myeloid leukemia, due to receive a stem cell transplant.

Remarks on this clonotype: This sequence may be a read error, since a much larger clone differs from it by one base. The V gene is TRBV15, the J gene TRBJ2-1, with 7 bases lining up with TRBD2. CDR1 is LNHNV, CDR2 YYDKDF, per germline (reference sequence). This CDR3 has 16 residues. V trimming: 8 bases; J trimming: 9 bases; junction bases outside the gene matches: 19. The CDR3 DNA reads as TGTGCCACCGTTCCCGGGACTAACGTATGTTTAGGTGAGCAGTTCTTC. It yields the protein CATVPGTNVCLGEQFF.

The chain combines TRBV5-1 with TRBJ2-2; D call uncertain. Germline V gene lookup returns CDR1 SGHRS and CDR2 YFSETQ. Trimming removed 8 bases at V and 8 bases at J, with 13 bases between. The CDR3 covers 12 residues. The CDR3 loop reads CASSPPMGELFF. CDR3 in DNA: TGCGCCAGTAGCCCGCCGATGGGGGAGCTGTTTTTT.

This clonotype was detected many times. The V and J genes are TRBV20-1 and TRBJ1-2; unclear D gene. CDR3 length equals 16 residues. Trimming stripped 3 bases from V and 5 bases from J, with 22 bases between. Germline lookup yields CDR1 DFQATT and CDR2 SNEGSKA (reference sequence). The CDR3 reads CSASLTGGEGSYGYTF. The CDR3 bases are TGCAGTGCTAGCCTCACGGGTGGGGAAGGTTCTTATGGCTACACCTTC.

This clonotype occurred many times. The chain carries TRBV3-1 and TRBJ2-2, with a possible D match to TRBD2 (5 bases). Trimming pared 3 bases from V and 5 bases from J, leaving 7 bases between. CDR1 LGHDT and CDR2 YNNKEL come from the germline V gene (reference sequence). There are 13 residues in the CDR3. Written as DNA, the CDR3 is TGTGCCAGCAGCCACCAGCGGACCGGGGAGCTGTTTTTT. It is translated as CASSHQRTGELFF.

This clonotype was seen repeatedly, ten times or more. The chain links TRBV6-2 or TRBV6-3 to TRBJ2-2; 7 nucleotides match TRBD2. Germline CDR1 reads MNHEY; CDR2 reads SVGEGT. CDR3 length: 16 amino acids. V trimming: 4 bases; J trimming: 7 bases; junction bases outside the gene matches: 12. CDR3 sequence (DNA): TGTGCCAGCAGTTCCCGCTTGTCGGGGGGAGACGGGGAGCTGTTTTTT. Translating gives CASSSRLSGGDGELFF.

This chain uses TRBV7-2 with TRBJ2-3; TRBD2 is a possible D gene (5 bases). The length of the CDR3 is 12 residues. Germline values: CDR1 SGHTA, CDR2 FQGNSA. Trimming took 8 bases from V and 4 from J, leaving 10 bases between them. The CDR3 protein is CASGSRADTQYF. CDR3 bases: TGTGCCAGCGGGAGTCGTGCAGATACGCAGTATTTT.

This clonotype was seen ten or more times. The V and J genes are TRBV13 and TRBJ2-4, with D perhaps TRBD2 (6 bases). Trimming shortened V by 5 bases and J by 10 bases, and 18 bases separated the two germline ends. The CDR3 covers 14 residues. Germline-derived CDR1 and CDR2 are PRHDT and FYEKMQ (reference sequence). The CDR3 loop is CASSPRLVSGIQYF. In DNA, the CDR3 is TGTGCCAGCAGCCCTCGACTAGTTTCCGGGATTCAGTACTTC.

This clonotype was observed many times. The chain has TRBV12-3 or TRBV12-4 and TRBJ1-5; no definite D call. The CDR3 runs 12 residues. Between the trimmed V and J ends, which lost 5 bases and 2 bases, there was a span of 4 bases. The CDR3 sequence: CASSRGNQPQHF. The CDR3 bases are TGTGCCAGCAGTAGGGGCAATCAGCCCCAGCATTTT.

In its sample, this clonotype was seen a few times. This sequence joins TRBV20-1 and TRBJ1-4; D remains unclear. V gave up 4 bases and J gave up 10 bases, with 10 bases separating them. This CDR3 has 11 amino acids. Looked up from germline, CDR1 is DFQATT and CDR2 is SNEGSKA (reference sequence). Written as DNA, the CDR3 is TGCAGTGCTATAGCCAATTTAAAACTGTTTTTT. Encoded protein: CSAIANLKLFF.

This sequence joins TRBV3-1 and TRBJ2-1, with a tentative D call TRBD2 (5 bases). The ends were cut back, 4 bases at V and 1 base at J, with 11 bases in the middle. The CDR3 sequence is 15 residues long. Germline assignment: CDR1 LGHDT and CDR2 YNNKEL (reference sequence). CDR3 sequence (DNA): TGTGCCAGCAGCCCCTCAGACTATTCCTACAATGAGCAGTTCTTC. This codes for CASSPSDYSYNEQFF.

As for this clonotype: A much larger clone is a single base away; this may be a read error. The CDR3 here is CASSREGNEKLFF. Here the CDR3 DNA reads TGTGCCAGCAGCCGAGAGGGAAATGAAAAACTGTTTTTT. The V gene is TRBV12-3 or TRBV12-4, the J gene TRBJ1-4; no firm D call. The V end was cut by 6 bases, the J end by 5 bases, with 10 bases between. The length of the CDR3 is 13 residues.

As concerns this clonotype: A clone one base away is much larger, so this may be a read error. The chain has TRBV20-1 and TRBJ1-2, with 12 nucleotides matching TRBD1. V lost 5 bases to trimming and J lost 6 bases; unmatched junction nucleotides: 16. The V gene's germline CDR1 is DFQATT and CDR2 SNEGSKA (reference sequence). There are 17 residues in the CDR3. The CDR3 protein is CSAFDRDRGPYGHGYTF. DNA for the CDR3: TGCAGTGCTTTTGACCGGGACAGGGGGCCTTACGGCCATGGCTACACCTTC.

This clonotype was seen ten or more times. This chain's CDR3 is CASSFVAGPGEQFF. The CDR3 coding sequence is TGTGCCAGCAGCTTTGTAGCGGGGCCCGGGGAGCAGTTCTTC. V is TRBV5-5 and J is TRBJ2-1; TRBD2 matches 8 bases. The CDR3 covers 14 residues. The germline CDR1 and CDR2 sequences are SGHKS and YYEKEE (reference sequence). Trimming at V came to 2 bases and at J to 10 bases, leaving 8 bases not matched to a gene.

CDR3 coding DNA: TGTGCCAGCAGGGACCTTACAGGCCCTTACAAAAACATTCAGTACTTC. Translating it yields CASRDLTGPYKNIQYF. The chain uses TRBV2 and TRBJ2-4, with a tentative D call TRBD1 (5 bases). CDR1 SNHLY and CDR2 FYNNEI come from the germline V gene. Trimming removed 6 bases at V and 3 bases at J, with 18 bases between. This CDR3 has 16 amino acids.

This clonotype was seen ten or more times. The J gene is TRBJ2-2, the V gene TRBV6-6, with 8 bases that match TRBD2. This CDR3 comprises 16 residues. In germline, CDR1 is MNHNY, CDR2 SVGAGI (reference sequence). Trimming cost V 4 bases and J 0 bases; bases outside gene matches: 4. In DNA, the CDR3 is TGTGCCAGCAGTTGTCGACTAGCGACGAACACCGGGGAGCTGTTTTTT. It is translated as CASSCRLATNTGELFF.

This clonotype occurred many times. The V gene is TRBV20-1, the J gene TRBJ2-3; a weak D match, TRBD2 (7 bases). CDR1 is DFQATT, CDR2 SNEGSKA, per germline (reference sequence). V shed 0 bases and J shed 6 bases, with 13 bases lying between them. CDR3 length: 14 amino acids. The CDR3 region has the DNA TGCAGTGCTAGAGAAAACGGGGGGCGGGATACGCAGTATTTT. Protein sequence: CSARENGGRDTQYF.

The J gene is TRBJ2-1, the V gene TRBV5-1; 15 bases map to TRBD2. The CDR3 contains 15 residues. Germline CDR1 SGHRS, CDR2 YFSETQ. Trimming cost V 6 bases and J 7 bases; bases outside gene matches: 5. The CDR3 bases are TGCGCCAGCACCGGACTAGCGGGAGGGCCGAATGAGCAGTTCTTC. This translates into CASTGLAGGPNEQFF.

The J gene is TRBJ2-1, the V gene TRBV7-8; D call uncertain. V was shortened by 1 base and J by 7 bases, with 14 bases between the two germline ends. The CDR3 has 15 residues. Germline assignment: CDR1 SGHVS and CDR2 FQNEAQ. As DNA, the CDR3 is TGTGCCAGCAGCTTAGTATCCGGGTTTGAGAATGAGCAGTTCTTC. It yields the protein CASSLVSGFENEQFF.

This clonotype appeared many times. The chain couples TRBV6-2 or TRBV6-3 to TRBJ2-1; a weak D match, TRBD2 (6 bases). The germline V and J ends were trimmed by 1 base and 5 bases, with 9 bases remaining between them. Per the germline V gene, CDR1 is MNHEY and CDR2 is SVGEGT. The CDR3 covers 14 residues. The CDR3 DNA follows: TGTGCCAGCAGTTACTTAGGACTAAACAATGAGCAGTTCTTC. Translating gives CASSYLGLNNEQFF.

This clonotype was observed a few times. The chain is built from TRBV28 and TRBJ1-5; TRBD1 aligns across 7 bases. Germline CDR1 is MDHEN and CDR2 is SYDVKM. V shed 6 bases, J shed 4 bases, and the junction held 6 bases outside the gene matches. CDR3 length equals 14 residues. The CDR3, as DNA: TGTGCCAGCAGGGCCGGGACAGAAAATCAGCCCCAGCATTTT. Translated, it gives CASRAGTENQPQHF. Combining the CDR3 with reference TRBV28 and TRBJ1-5 gives the whole variable domain DVKVTQSSRYLVKRTGEKVFLECVQDMDHENMFWYRQDPGLGLRLIYFSYDVKMKEKGDIPEGYSVSREKKERFSLILESASTNQTSMYLCASRAGTENQPQHFGDGTRLSIL.

This clonotype has a count of ten or more. The chain combines TRBV12-3 or TRBV12-4 with TRBJ1-5; 10 bases match TRBD1. Trimming took 8 bases from V and 0 from J; bases not matched to a gene: 4. This CDR3 is built from 15 residues. The CDR3 reads CASRDRGHSNQPQHF. CDR3 bases: TGTGCCAGCCGGGACAGGGGACATAGCAATCAGCCCCAGCATTTT.

This clonotype was picked up many times. The genes are TRBV28 and TRBJ2-1; TRBD1 matches at 8 bases. V was pared by 6 bases and J by 7 bases, with 5 bases of the junction left unmatched. The germline CDR1 and CDR2 sequences are MDHEN and SYDVKM. The CDR3 loop spans 13 amino acids. Here the CDR3 DNA reads TGTGCCAGCAGAGGACAGGGCGAGAATGAGCAGTTCTTC. As protein: CASRGQGENEQFF.